The subject of this entry is one TCR beta chain. Its target is not known. CD45RO-negative, CCR7-positively selected cells formed the naive CD8 fraction, excluding terminally differentiated effector memory CD45RA+ cells. All participating donors were Caucasian adults from Nashville, Tennessee. The data were obtained in a study of shared clonotypes between healthy human individuals. Authors' methods: Filtering differed since immunoSEQ provided only junctions, with no quality scores. Measured with immunoSEQ multiplex PCR; TCRdb has only the in-frame clones, and not every one. V, J and clone size derive from that table, while D and trimming were established from the DNA sequence. The data contain about 610,000 clones, around 96% of them singletons. Study-wide results and limits: In contrast to clonotypes shared by all four donors, non-shared clonotypes had lower generation probabilities. Rarefaction analysis demonstrated incomplete sorted-subset sequencing notwithstanding large depth.

V lost 4 bases, J lost 1 base, and 21 bases lay in between. Germline V gives CDR1 MGHRA, CDR2 YSYEKL. The CDR3 sequence is 18 residues long. Source material: naive CD8+ T cells sorted from blood. The clonotype comes from a woman in her thirties in good health. The V gene is TRBV4-1, the J gene TRBJ2-3; D perhaps matches TRBD2 (6 bases). The CDR3 spells CASSLEVGLLGGTDTQYF. The DNA of the CDR3 is TGCGCCAGCAGCCTCGAGGTCGGACTATTGGGTGGCACAGATACGCAGTATTTT.